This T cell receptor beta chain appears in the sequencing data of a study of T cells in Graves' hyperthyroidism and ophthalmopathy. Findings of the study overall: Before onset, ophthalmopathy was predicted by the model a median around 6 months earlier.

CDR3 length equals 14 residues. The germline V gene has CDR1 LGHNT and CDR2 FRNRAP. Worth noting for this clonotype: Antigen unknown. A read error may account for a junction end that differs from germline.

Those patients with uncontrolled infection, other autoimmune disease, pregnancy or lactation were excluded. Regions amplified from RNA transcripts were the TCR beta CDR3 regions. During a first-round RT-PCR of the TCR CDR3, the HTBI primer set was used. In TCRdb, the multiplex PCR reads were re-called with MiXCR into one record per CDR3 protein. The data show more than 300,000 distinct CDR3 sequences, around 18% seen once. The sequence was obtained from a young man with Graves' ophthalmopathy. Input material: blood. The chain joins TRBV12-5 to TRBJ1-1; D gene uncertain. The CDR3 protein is CASDLGGANTEAFF. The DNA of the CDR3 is TGTGCTAGTGATTTGGGCGGTGCGAACACTGAAGCTTTCTTT. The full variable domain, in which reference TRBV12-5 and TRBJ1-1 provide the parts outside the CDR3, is DARVTQTPRHKVTEMGQEVTMRCQPILGHNTVFWYRQTMMQGLELLAYFRNRAPLDDSGMPKDRFSAEMPDATLATLKIQPSEPRDSAVYFCASDLGGANTEAFFGQGTRLTVV.